This T cell receptor beta chain comes out of a study of T cell responses to AZD1222 COVID-19 vaccine. Per the germline V gene, CDR1 is MNHNY and CDR2 is SVGAGI (reference sequence). Between the trimmed V and J ends, which lost 4 bases and 19 bases, there was a span of 17 bases. This CDR3 region has 12 residues. General observations from the study: Mostly white British, mostly female donors; authors suggested clonal diversity may be underestimated.

About this clone: What it binds is unknown.

The assay was immunoSEQ multiplex PCR, and TCRdb's table has in-frame clones only and misses some. The sample yields 89,000 or so clones, about nine tenths seen once. The chain links TRBV6-6 to TRBJ1-6; no firm D call. The TCR originated in an adult who received the AZD1222 COVID-19 vaccine. The source material was peripheral blood, sampled 28 days after the second AZD1222 dose. The CDR3 reads CASSWGPGGRHF. In nucleotides, the CDR3 is TGTGCCAGCAGTTGGGGTCCGGGAGGGAGACACTTT.